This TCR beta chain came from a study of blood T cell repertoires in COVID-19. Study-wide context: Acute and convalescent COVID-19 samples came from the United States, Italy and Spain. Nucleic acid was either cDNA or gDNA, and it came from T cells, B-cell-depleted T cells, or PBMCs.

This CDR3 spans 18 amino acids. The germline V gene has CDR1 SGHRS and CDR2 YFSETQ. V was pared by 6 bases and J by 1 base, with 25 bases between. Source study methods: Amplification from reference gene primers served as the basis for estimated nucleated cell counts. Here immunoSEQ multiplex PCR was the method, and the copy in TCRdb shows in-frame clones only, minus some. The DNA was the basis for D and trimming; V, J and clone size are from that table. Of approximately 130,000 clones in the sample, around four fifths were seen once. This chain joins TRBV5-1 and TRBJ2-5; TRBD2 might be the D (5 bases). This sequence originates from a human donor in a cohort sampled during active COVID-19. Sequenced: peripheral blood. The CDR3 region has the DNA TGCGCCAGCAAGTTGGGAGCCACCTCCATTTCCGCCCAAGAGACCCAGTACTTC. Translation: CASKLGATSISAQETQYF.